This T cell receptor (beta chain) was recovered during a study of OX40 agonist ivuxolimab in advanced cancers. Whole-study context: Dose-escalation subjects each had hepatocellular carcinoma, melanoma, renal cell or head and neck cancer. Anti-PD-1, anti-PD-L1 or anti-CTLA-4 therapy given earlier was allowed, and 35% to 50% had some. Overall study findings and caveats: Among T cells, CD8+ cells averaged more expanded clones than CD4+ cells.

Generated by immunoSEQ multiplex PCR, the TCRdb table keeps only in-frame clones and is missing some. Counted here are 45,000 to 75,000 clones, 70% to 80% occurring once; the ten biggest clones make up approximately 1.1%. Remarks on this clone: Its target is not known.

The CDR3 has 14 residues. The V end was cut by 0 bases, the J end by 3 bases, with 10 bases between. Germline-derived CDR1 and CDR2 are SGHDT and YYEEEE. The sequencing here drew on CD4+ or CD8+ T cells sorted from blood, taken in a trial of the OX40 agonist ivuxolimab. The rearrangement joins TRBV5-6 to TRBJ2-7; no reliable D call. This receptor was obtained from an adult with an advanced solid tumor such as melanoma, head and neck, liver or kidney cancer. The DNA for the CDR3 is TGTGCCAGCAGCTTGGGAACAGCAAACTACGAGCAGTACTTC. As protein: CASSLGTANYEQYF.